These T cell receptor beta chains were read from a single sample in a study of cytomegalovirus exposure and HLA in healthy donors. Profiled with immunoSEQ multiplex PCR; TCRdb holds only in-frame clones, not every one. The sample shows over 95,000 clones, about 70% of them seen only once. Source material: PBMCs. These receptors were taken from a human donor in good health. Both conserved end residues are part of each CDR3.

v_gene: TRBV29-1
j_gene: TRBJ2-5
CDR3aa: CSGLDSNQETQYF

v_gene: TRBV7-9
j_gene: TRBJ1-4
CDR3aa: CASSLGVANEKLFF

v_gene: TRBV5-1
j_gene: TRBJ2-5
CDR3aa: CASTLGEGGQETQYF

v_gene: TRBV10-2
j_gene: TRBJ1-5
CDR3aa: CASSEWEGGGNQPQHF

v_gene: TRBV5-1
j_gene: TRBJ2-4
CDR3aa: CASSRTEGAAKNIQYF

v_gene: TRBV30
j_gene: TRBJ2-7
CDR3aa: CAWSGDSYEQYF

v_gene: TRBV28
j_gene: TRBJ2-1
CDR3aa: CASSLGASGSFF

v_gene: TRBV27
j_gene: TRBJ1-1
CDR3aa: CASSYQGAPRTEAFF

v_gene: TRBV28
j_gene: TRBJ2-2
CDR3aa: CASSHGNGVGELFF

v_gene: TRBV27
j_gene: TRBJ1-1
CDR3aa: CASILRPGALLFPKQNTEAFF

v_gene: TRBV4-1
j_gene: TRBJ1-1
CDR3aa: CASSPTVLGTEAFF

v_gene: TRBV7-2
j_gene: TRBJ1-1
CDR3aa: CASSPGQGKTEAFF

v_gene: TRBV2
j_gene: TRBJ1-3
CDR3aa: CASNVQGGLSGNTIYF

v_gene: TRBV6-6
j_gene: TRBJ1-1
CDR3aa: CASSFTTGDTEAFF

v_gene: TRBV10-1
j_gene: TRBJ2-7
CDR3aa: CASSRGGQGSYEQYF

v_gene: TRBV4-2
j_gene: TRBJ2-2
CDR3aa: CASSRGNRANTGELFF

v_gene: TRBV9
j_gene: TRBJ1-4
CDR3aa: CASSVAKNRGEKLFF

v_gene: TRBV7-2
j_gene: TRBJ2-3
CDR3aa: CASSLDPGADTQYF

v_gene: TRBV2
j_gene: TRBJ1-5
CDR3aa: CASSPNGGNQPQHF

v_gene: TRBV7-8
j_gene: TRBJ2-3
CDR3aa: CASSPSGGFTDTQYF

v_gene: TRBV6-1
j_gene: TRBJ1-2
CDR3aa: CAGSVRTGNYGYTF

v_gene: TRBV13
j_gene: TRBJ2-7
CDR3aa: CASSLKWGTPGVEQYF

v_gene: TRBV5-4
j_gene: TRBJ2-5
CDR3aa: CASSSRDRAQETQYF

v_gene: TRBV7-2
j_gene: TRBJ2-1
CDR3aa: CASSFDRGNEQFF

v_gene: TRBV30
j_gene: TRBJ2-3
CDR3aa: CAWRAYETDRTDTQYF

v_gene: TRBV4-1
j_gene: TRBJ1-2
CDR3aa: CASSQEPGHPYGYTF

v_gene: TRBV2
j_gene: TRBJ2-7
CDR3aa: CASSRGQGLGEQYF

v_gene: TRBV25-1
j_gene: TRBJ1-1
CDR3aa: CASRAQGAANTEAFF

v_gene: TRBV5-6
j_gene: TRBJ2-6
CDR3aa: CASSLSGGANVLTF

v_gene: TRBV29-1
j_gene: TRBJ2-3
CDR3aa: CSVETSGADTQYF

v_gene: TRBV5-1
j_gene: TRBJ2-3
CDR3aa: CASRRGGSGTDTQYF

v_gene: TRBV7-2
j_gene: TRBJ2-1
CDR3aa: CASSLSGGAHNEQFF

v_gene: TRBV5-1
j_gene: TRBJ2-7
CDR3aa: CASSLARGPNYEQYF

v_gene: TRBV29-1
j_gene: TRBJ2-7
CDR3aa: CSVGDRAHEQYF

v_gene: TRBV7-8
j_gene: TRBJ2-3
CDR3aa: CASSLGAGPSGTDTQYF

v_gene: TRBV28
j_gene: TRBJ2-6
CDR3aa: CASSTHPTNVLTF

v_gene: TRBV30
j_gene: TRBJ2-3
CDR3aa: CAWSGGGTSTDTQYF

v_gene: TRBV10-3
j_gene: TRBJ1-3
CDR3aa: CAIRAQGQGASTGNTIYF

v_gene: TRBV18
j_gene: TRBJ1-1
CDR3aa: CASSLYREPNTEAFF

v_gene: TRBV28
j_gene: TRBJ1-1
CDR3aa: CAGTSWTANTEAFF

v_gene: TRBV27
j_gene: TRBJ2-7
CDR3aa: CASRQGIEYYEQYF

v_gene: TRBV7-9
j_gene: TRBJ1-4
CDR3aa: CASSLGRAGGEKLFF